This TCR beta chain comes out of a study of T-cell reconstitution after alpha-beta-depleted transplantation in children (dated by TCRdb to about 2016). Regarding the complete study: The study quantitatively tracked T-cell immune reconstitution after TCRalphabeta/CD19-depleted allogeneic hematopoietic cell transplantation in children using TCR repertoire profiling. Study-wide findings and limitations: In some patients, high TCRbeta diversity at day 60 was attributed to recipient T cells and intrathymic progenitors that had survived conditioning. The apparently early recovery of alphabetaT-cell counts about two months after transplant reportedly depended on only several hundred rapidly expanded clones that came from non-depleted graft cells. Hyperexpanded clone frequencies declined over subsequent months; after one year, T-cell counts and TCRbeta diversity were mostly attributed to newly produced T cells.

CDR1 and CDR2 were assigned from the germline V gene as SGHDN and FVKESK. There are 15 amino acids in the CDR3, from cysteine to phenylalanine inclusive. CDR3 DNA is the only sequence kept; it has 45 bases, read in frame from the first base. Deletion took 1 base off V and 6 bases off J, with a span of 15 bases between the germline ends. The treatment or condition label here, explained by the study, means: allogeneic hematopoietic cell transplantation with graft depleted of TCRalphabeta T cells and CD19 B cells. Transplant recipients were children who received TCRalphabeta/CD19-depleted allogeneic hematopoietic cell grafts. Libraries were prepared through PCR. Sequenced on an Illumina HiSeq 2500. To normalize quantification of the TCRbeta repertoire, the TCR libraries were built with molecular barcoding that relied on unique molecular identifiers. Through fastp at Q25 and MiXCR, TCRdb rebuilt clones from the public reads, retaining in-frame beta chains. Rows are unified per CDR3 protein, each entry keeping the most common DNA and genes. In this sample the table shows around 70,000 distinct CDR3 sequences, under 13% of which occur a single time. Over 10% of the sample is in the top ten clones.

A note on this clonotype: What antigen it recognizes has not been identified. No base quality information exists; no much larger clone differs at one position.

Sequenced here: PBMCs, sampled before TCRalphabeta/CD19-depleted stem cell transplant. This sequence was found in a boy aged 5-17 years with acute myeloid leukemia, due to receive a stem cell transplant. This chain is built from TRBV14 and TRBJ1-1; a tentative D match to TRBD1 spans 6 bases. The nucleotide sequence is given as TGTGCCAGCAGCCAAGTGGGGGCAGGGTCGGCTGAAGCTTTCTTT. This gives the protein CASSQVGAGSAEAFF.